The sequence of this T cell receptor beta chain was determined in a study of cytomegalovirus exposure and HLA in healthy donors. On this clone: Its antigen is not identified.

Points from the study as a whole: In all likelihood, a cluster of highly shared sequence variants was a sequencing artifact. The authors later found TCR association rates varying by HLA locus, with DRB1 most and HLA-C fewest. The authors enumerated over 150 TCR beta chains as linked to cytomegalovirus. In a later analysis, CMV-associated beta chains were mostly HLA-associated, it appeared.

V lost 3 bases, J lost 15 bases, and 11 bases stayed unmatched. This CDR3 contains 13 residues. Per germline, CDR1 MNHNS and CDR2 SASEGT. PCR was performed using 60 Vbeta and 13 Jbeta primers. Here immunoSEQ multiplex PCR was the method, and the copy in TCRdb shows in-frame clones only, minus some. The sample has about 130,000 clones, about 74% seen once. Sequenced input: PBMCs. The chain couples TRBV6-1 to TRBJ2-1; TRBD2 matches at 7 bases. The origin of this receptor is a man aged 18 to 29 in good health and CMV-seropositive. The CDR3 loop is CASSESGWTRAFF. The CDR3 coding sequence is TGTGCCAGCAGTGAGTCCGGATGGACTAGGGCGTTCTTC.